The T cell receptor beta chain described here comes from a study of T cells in localized non-small cell lung cancer. Whole-study findings and limits: Heterogeneity is still possible, as just one tumor region was sequenced. Median roughly 57 top-100 tumor clones were shared with paired adjacent lung.

Data came from immunoSEQ multiplex PCR; TCRdb stores just in-frame clones and leaves some out. The table includes some 14,000 clones, about 92% detected once. Trimming took 1 base from V and 5 from J, leaving 9 bases between them. CDR3 size: 14 residues. Germline V CDR1 and CDR2: LGHNA, YSLEER. A remark on this clone: The antigen is not known.

The chain links TRBV4-3 to TRBJ2-1; D is perhaps TRBD2 (5 bases). This receptor was identified in a man aged 40-75 years with stage III lung adenocarcinoma. Source: peripheral blood mononuclear cells, taken before any cancer treatment. This chain's CDR3 is CASSQGSADNEQFF. The CDR3 DNA is TGCGCCAGCAGCCAAGGATCAGCGGACAATGAGCAGTTCTTC.